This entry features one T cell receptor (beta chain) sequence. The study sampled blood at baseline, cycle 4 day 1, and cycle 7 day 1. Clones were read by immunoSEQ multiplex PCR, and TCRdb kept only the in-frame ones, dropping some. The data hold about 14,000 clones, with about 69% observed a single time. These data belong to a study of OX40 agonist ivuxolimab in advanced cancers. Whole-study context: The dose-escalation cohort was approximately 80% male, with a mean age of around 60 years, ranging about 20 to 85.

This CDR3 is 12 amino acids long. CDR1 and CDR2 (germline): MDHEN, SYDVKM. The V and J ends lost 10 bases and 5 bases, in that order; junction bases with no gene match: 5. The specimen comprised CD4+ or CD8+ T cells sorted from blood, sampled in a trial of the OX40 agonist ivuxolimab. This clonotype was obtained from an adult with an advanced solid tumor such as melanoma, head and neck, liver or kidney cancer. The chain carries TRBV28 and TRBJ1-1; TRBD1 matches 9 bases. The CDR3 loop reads CATRDRETEAFF. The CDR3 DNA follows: TGTGCCACCAGGGACAGGGAAACTGAAGCTTTCTTT.